This entry is about one TCR beta chain. This sample is part of a study of blood T cell repertoires in COVID-19. V was pared by 4 bases and J by 4 bases, with 13 bases between. In germline, CDR1 is SGHTA, CDR2 FQGNSA. The CDR3 length is 14 residues. Original analysis: Reference gene primer amplification in the assay estimated nucleated cell counts. Measured with immunoSEQ multiplex PCR; TCRdb has only the in-frame clones, and not every one. The DNA was the basis for D and trimming; V, J and clone size are from that table. The sample shows roughly 64,000 clones, around two thirds of them seen only once. The clonotype originates from a woman in her sixties or seventies who had been exposed to COVID-19. J is TRBJ1-2 and V is TRBV7-2, with D maybe TRBD1 (5 bases). The sequenced material came from PBMCs or T cells enriched from blood (not recorded which). CDR3 coding DNA: TGTGCCAGCAGCTCCGGTTACAGGATCTATGGCTACACCTTC. It encodes CASSSGYRIYGYTF.